Following are 16 T cell receptor beta chains from one sample sequenced in a study of vaccination effects on CD4 cells after COVID-19. Their target antigens are unknown. Culture lasted about ten days before CD4+ T cell isolation. Either the mRNA-1273 or the BNT162b2 vaccine was given to participants as two doses. The assay was immunoSEQ multiplex PCR, and TCRdb's table has in-frame clones only and misses some. This table holds approximately 61,000 clones, approximately 81% found once. The sample consisted of CD4+ T cells from PBMCs cultured without peptide, taken after COVID-19 vaccination. The receptors stem from a human donor who received a COVID-19 vaccine.

There are a few counts of this clone. The genes are TRBV18 and TRBJ1-2; possible D gene TRBD1, 6 bases. The CDR3 is made up of 14 amino acids. CDR1 is KGHSH, CDR2 LQKENI, per germline. V was clipped by 5 bases and J by 4 bases, with 14 bases between them. The CDR3 loop reads CASSSQGGGYGYTF. The CDR3 nucleotides read TGTGCCAGCTCATCCCAAGGGGGTGGCTATGGCTACACCTTC.

The chain carries TRBV6-4 and TRBJ2-3; possibly TRBD2 for D (7 bases). The V gene's germline CDR1 is MRHNA and CDR2 SNTAGT. The CDR3 length is 15 residues. The V gene lost 2 bases and the J gene lost 3 bases, with 12 bases spanning the gap. This CDR3 reads CASSDGGAATDTQYF. The CDR3 nucleotides are TGTGCCAGCAGTGACGGGGGGGCAGCGACAGATACGCAGTATTTT.

This clone has just one count. The chain combines TRBV15 with TRBJ2-2; 10 positions match TRBD2. The CDR3 length is 18 residues. The germline V gene encodes CDR1 LNHNV and CDR2 YYDKDF (reference sequence). The V gene end was trimmed by 1 base and the J gene end by 4 bases; junction bases not matched to a gene: 9. Here the CDR3 reads CATSRGGRGLATTGELFF. The CDR3 coding sequence is TGTGCCACCAGCAGAGGCGGCCGGGGACTAGCGACCACCGGGGAGCTGTTTTTT.

This chain joins TRBV6-5 and TRBJ2-7; TRBD1 matches at 8 bases. Looked up from germline, CDR1 is MNHEY and CDR2 is SVGAGI. The J segment lost 4 bases and the V segment lost 7 bases, leaving 9 bases of the junction unmatched. This CDR3 spans 14 amino acids. The CDR3 DNA sequence: TGTGCCAGCACCCCTGGGACAGGATTTTACGAGCAGTACTTC. It yields the protein CASTPGTGFYEQYF.

The count of this clone is one. The V gene is TRBV18, the J gene TRBJ2-7; no firm D call. Looked up from germline, CDR1 is KGHSH and CDR2 is LQKENI. V lost 0 bases, J lost 2 bases, and 11 bases lay in between. This CDR3 spans 15 amino acids. CDR3 nucleotides: TGTGCCAGCTCACCACCGGCTGGGGTTGCCTACGAGCAGTACTTC. This sequence encodes CASSPPAGVAYEQYF.

The rearrangement uses TRBV5-1 and TRBJ2-6; the match to TRBD2 covers 7 bases. The V gene's germline CDR1 is SGHRS and CDR2 YFSETQ. After removal of 4 bases from V and 3 bases from J, the junction contained 10 bases not matched to a gene. There are 17 residues in the CDR3. CDR3 sequence: CASSPRGWPGGANVLTF. The CDR3 nucleotides are TGCGCCAGCAGCCCGCGGGGGTGGCCGGGTGGGGCCAACGTCCTGACTTTC.

This clone was picked up a small number of times. For the CDR3, the DNA is TGTGCCAGCAGCCCCACAGGGAACTATGGCTACACCTTC. This gives the protein CASSPTGNYGYTF. This sequence joins TRBV6-6 and TRBJ1-2, with D possibly matching TRBD1 (6 bases). Trimming left V 6 bases short and J 2 bases short, with 10 bases between. Per the germline V gene, CDR1 is MNHNY and CDR2 is SVGAGI (reference sequence). The CDR3 is 13 residues long.

The CDR3 DNA sequence: TGTGCCAGTAGTCCCCTCACAGGTTCTGAGACCCAGTACTTC. It encodes CASSPLTGSETQYF. This sequence joins TRBV19 and TRBJ2-5, with D tentatively TRBD1 (5 bases). The V end lost 5 bases, the J end lost 5 bases, and 15 bases lay between the germline ends. Germline CDR1 LNHDA, CDR2 SQIVND (reference sequence). The CDR3 totals 14 residues.

The chain recombines TRBV18 with TRBJ1-2; possible D gene TRBD1, 6 bases. Trimming took 2 bases from V and 0 from J, leaving 16 bases between them. The CDR3 runs to 17 residues. Germline loops: CDR1 KGHSH, CDR2 LQKENI. CDR3 DNA: TGTGCCAGCTCACCAATAAACAGGGCCTCAACTAACTATGGCTACACCTTC. Its protein is CASSPINRASTNYGYTF.

The chain recombines TRBV11-2 with TRBJ2-7; D unclear. CDR1 and CDR2 (germline): SGHAT, FQNNGV. Trimming took off 5 bases at V and 4 bases at J, with 6 bases between the two ends. CDR3 size: 11 residues. CDR3 DNA sequence: TGTGCCAGCAGCCCCCGATACGAGCAGTACTTC. Its protein product is CASSPRYEQYF. The variable domain in full, with the rest retrieved from reference TRBV11-2 and TRBJ2-7, is EAGVAQSPRYKIIEKRQSVAFWCNPISGHATLYWYQQILGQGPKLLIQFQNNGVVDDSQLPKDRFSAERLKGVDSTLKIQPAKLEDSAVYLCASSPRYEQYFGPGTRLTVT.

This sequence joins TRBV18 and TRBJ1-1; D is undetermined. Germline V CDR1 and CDR2: KGHSH, LQKENI. This CDR3 has 17 residues. Between the trimmed V and J ends, which lost 4 bases and 0 bases, there was a span of 18 bases. This chain's CDR3 is CASSQSGLISLNTEAFF. The CDR3 DNA is TGTGCCAGCTCACAAAGCGGGCTCATCTCGCTGAACACTGAAGCTTTCTTT.

Concerning this clone itself: One end of the junction varies from germline; a read error may be responsible. V gene TRBV5-6 combines with J gene TRBJ2-7, with D possibly TRBD2 on 5 matching bases. In germline, CDR1 is SGHDT, CDR2 YYEEEE. The CDR3 is 12 amino acids. The CDR3, as DNA: TGTGCCAGCAGCCCAGGACCTAGCTCCAGAGTCTTC. Encoded protein: CASSPGPSSRVF.

The chain links TRBV6-1 to TRBJ2-7; D is ambiguous. Trimming cost V 2 bases and J 3 bases, with 5 bases left between them. CDR1 is MNHNS and CDR2 is SASEGT in the germline V gene. The CDR3 is 12 residues long. The CDR3 region has the DNA TGTGCCAGCAGTGAACGCCGCTACGAGCAGTACTTC. Encoded protein: CASSERRYEQYF.

The chain links TRBV5-1 to TRBJ2-7; no clear D gene. Between the trimmed V and J ends, which lost 4 bases and 2 bases, there was a span of 10 bases. CDR1 and CDR2 from the germline V gene are SGHRS and YFSETQ. This CDR3 is 13 amino acids long. Here the CDR3 DNA reads TGCGCCAGCAGCGTAGGATTGGCCTACGAGCAGTACTTC. This translates into CASSVGLAYEQYF.

The genes are TRBV11-2 and TRBJ2-3; no reliable D call. This CDR3 is 14 amino acids long. Germline V gene data show CDR1 as SGHAT and CDR2 as FQNNGV. Trimming took 0 bases from V and 0 from J, leaving 4 bases between them. CDR3: CASSLEASTDTQYF. Written as DNA, the CDR3 is TGTGCCAGCAGCTTAGAAGCTAGCACAGATACGCAGTATTTT.

This chain links TRBV11-2 with TRBJ1-1; possible D gene TRBD1, 6 bases. This CDR3 comprises 15 residues. Germline CDR1 reads SGHAT; CDR2 reads FQNNGV. V gave up 6 bases and J gave up 4 bases, with 18 bases separating them. The CDR3 DNA is TGTGCCAGCAGTAGTATCACAGGGAAGGGCACTGAAGCTTTCTTT. It translates to CASSSITGKGTEAFF.